This T cell receptor (beta chain) is from a study of CD8 T cells in ankylosing spondylitis. Study results and limitations: Typical of ankylosing spondylitis blood, it appeared, was a TCR beta motif of fewer than ten highly homologous variants. Clones linked to the disease showed a CD8+ phenotype. They occurred at relatively low frequencies in peripheral blood. Disease-linked clones reportedly concentrated significantly in matched ankylosing spondylitis synovial fluid.

The CDR3 loop spans 17 amino acids. Between the trimmed V and J ends, which lost 5 bases and 3 bases, there was a span of 17 bases. This clonotype was seen many times. What it binds is not known. TCRdb reprocessed the 5' RACE reads with MiXCR, giving one entry per CDR3 protein. The table lists some 150,000 distinct CDR3 sequences, approximately 10% of them singletons, with about 4% in the top ten. The sequenced material came from blood, either unsorted or a sorted T cell fraction (not recorded which). The rearrangement uses TRBV12-3 or TRBV12-4 and TRBJ2-6; D unclear. This clonotype was obtained from a female donor with ankylosing spondylitis or in good health (not recorded which). CDR3 sequence reads: CASSPNPRADGANVLTF. DNA of the CDR3: TGTGCCAGCAGTCCCAACCCGCGCGCTGATGGGGCCAACGTCCTGACTTTC.